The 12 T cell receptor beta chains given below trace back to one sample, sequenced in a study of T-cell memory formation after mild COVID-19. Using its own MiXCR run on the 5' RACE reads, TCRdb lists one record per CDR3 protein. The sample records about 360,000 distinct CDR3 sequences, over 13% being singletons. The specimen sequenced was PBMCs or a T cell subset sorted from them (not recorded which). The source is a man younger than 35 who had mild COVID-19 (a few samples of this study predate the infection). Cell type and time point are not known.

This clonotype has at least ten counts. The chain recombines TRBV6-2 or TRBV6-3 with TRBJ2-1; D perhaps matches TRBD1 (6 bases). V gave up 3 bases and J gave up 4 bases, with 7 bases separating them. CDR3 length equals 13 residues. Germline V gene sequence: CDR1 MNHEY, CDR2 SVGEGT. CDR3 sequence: CASSYRGYNEQFF. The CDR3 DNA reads TGTGCCAGCAGTTATAGGGGGTACAATGAGCAGTTCTTC.

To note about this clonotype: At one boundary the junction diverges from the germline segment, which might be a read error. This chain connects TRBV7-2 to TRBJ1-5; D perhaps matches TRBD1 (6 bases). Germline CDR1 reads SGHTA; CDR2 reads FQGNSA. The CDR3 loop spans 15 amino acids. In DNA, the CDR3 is TGTGCCAGCAGCACACAGGGAGGTAGCAGTCAGCCCCAGCATTTT. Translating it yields CASSTQGGSSQPQHF.

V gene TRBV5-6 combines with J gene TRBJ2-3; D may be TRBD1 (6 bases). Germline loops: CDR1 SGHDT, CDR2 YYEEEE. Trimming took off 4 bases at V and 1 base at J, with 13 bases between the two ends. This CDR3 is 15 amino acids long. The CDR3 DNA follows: TGTGCCAGCAGCCGGGACATTATTGGCACAGATACGCAGTATTTT. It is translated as CASSRDIIGTDTQYF.

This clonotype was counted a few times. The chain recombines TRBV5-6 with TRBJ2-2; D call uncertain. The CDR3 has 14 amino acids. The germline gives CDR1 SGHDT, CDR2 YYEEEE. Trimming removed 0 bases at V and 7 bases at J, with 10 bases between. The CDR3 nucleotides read TGTGCCAGCAGCTTGGCCCCCGAGAACGGGGAGCTGTTTTTT. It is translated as CASSLAPENGELFF.

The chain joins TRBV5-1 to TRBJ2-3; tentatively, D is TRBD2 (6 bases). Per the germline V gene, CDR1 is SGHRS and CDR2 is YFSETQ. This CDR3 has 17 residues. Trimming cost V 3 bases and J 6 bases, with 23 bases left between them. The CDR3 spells CASSSGGGAGRRDTQYF. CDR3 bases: TGCGCCAGCAGCTCCGGCGGAGGGGCCGGACGTCGGGATACGCAGTATTTT. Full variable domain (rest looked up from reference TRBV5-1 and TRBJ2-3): KAGVTQTPRYLIKTRGQQVTLSCSPISGHRSVSWYQQTPGQGLQFLFEYFSETQRNKGNFPGRFSGRQFSNSRSEMNVSTLELGDSALYLCASSSGGGAGRRDTQYFGPGTRLTVL.

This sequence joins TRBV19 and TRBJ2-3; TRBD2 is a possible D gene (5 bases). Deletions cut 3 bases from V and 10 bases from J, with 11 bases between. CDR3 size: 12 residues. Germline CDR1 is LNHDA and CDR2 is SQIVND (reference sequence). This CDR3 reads CASSIFGRAQYF. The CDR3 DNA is TGTGCCAGTAGTATTTTTGGGCGGGCGCAGTATTTT.

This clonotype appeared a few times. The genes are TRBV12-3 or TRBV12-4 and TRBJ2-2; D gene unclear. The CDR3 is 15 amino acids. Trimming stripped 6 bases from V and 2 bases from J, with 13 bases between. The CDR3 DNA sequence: TGTGCCAGCAGAAAGGTCTTGGGAAACACCGGGGAGCTGTTTTTT. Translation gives CASRKVLGNTGELFF.

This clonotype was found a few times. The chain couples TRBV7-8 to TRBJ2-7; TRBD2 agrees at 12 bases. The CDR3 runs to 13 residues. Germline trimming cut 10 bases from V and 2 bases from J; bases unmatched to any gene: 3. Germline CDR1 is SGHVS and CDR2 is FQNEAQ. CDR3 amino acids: CATRTSGAYEQYF. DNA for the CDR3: TGTGCCACCAGGACTAGCGGGGCCTACGAGCAGTACTTC.

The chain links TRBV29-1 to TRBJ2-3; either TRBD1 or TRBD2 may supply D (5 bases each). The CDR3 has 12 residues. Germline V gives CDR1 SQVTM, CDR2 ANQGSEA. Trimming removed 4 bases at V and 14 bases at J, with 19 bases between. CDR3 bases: TGCAGCGTTGGGGGAATAGGGACCGAACGGTATTTT. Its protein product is CSVGGIGTERYF.

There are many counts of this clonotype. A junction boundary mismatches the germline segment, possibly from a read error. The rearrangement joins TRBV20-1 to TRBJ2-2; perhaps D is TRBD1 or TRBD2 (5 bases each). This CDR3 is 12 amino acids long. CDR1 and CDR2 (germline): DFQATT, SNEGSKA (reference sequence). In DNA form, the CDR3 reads TGCAGTGCTAGAAACGGGGACCGCGTGCGGGCCTTT. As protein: CSARNGDRVRAF.

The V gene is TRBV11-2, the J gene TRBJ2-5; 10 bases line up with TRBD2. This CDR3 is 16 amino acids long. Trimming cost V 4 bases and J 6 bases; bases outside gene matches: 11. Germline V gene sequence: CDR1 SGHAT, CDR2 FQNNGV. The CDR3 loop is CASSSVQRGGPQTQYF. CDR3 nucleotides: TGTGCCAGCAGCTCCGTCCAGCGGGGGGGTCCCCAGACCCAGTACTTC. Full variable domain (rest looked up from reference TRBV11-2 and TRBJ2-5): EAGVAQSPRYKIIEKRQSVAFWCNPISGHATLYWYQQILGQGPKLLIQFQNNGVVDDSQLPKDRFSAERLKGVDSTLKIQPAKLEDSAVYLCASSSVQRGGPQTQYFGPGTRLLVL.

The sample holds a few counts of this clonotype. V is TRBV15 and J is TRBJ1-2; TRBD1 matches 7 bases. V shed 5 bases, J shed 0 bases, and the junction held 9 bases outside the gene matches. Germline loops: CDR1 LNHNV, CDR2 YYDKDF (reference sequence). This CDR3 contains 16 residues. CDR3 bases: TGTGCCACCAGCCCCGGGACAGCAAAAGCTAACTATGGCTACACCTTC. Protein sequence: CATSPGTAKANYGYTF.